This T cell receptor (beta chain) comes out of a study of cytomegalovirus exposure and HLA in healthy donors. Study background: There were approximately 85 million unique TCRs (from HLA-typed donors) in an early data release.

Germline assignment: CDR1 PRHDT and CDR2 FYEKMQ (reference sequence). With 0 bases clipped from V and 3 bases from J, the junction kept 7 bases outside the gene matches. The CDR3 has 17 amino acids. As for this clone: Its antigen is not identified.

Overall study results and limits: Researchers reported in a later analysis that a missense DCLRE1C variant was tied to TCR beta V- and J-gene trimming.

Vbeta (60) and Jbeta (13) primers were used in the PCR. Per the original data handling: Unique TCR beta chains totaled approximately 83 million in a later count, with around 11 million of them shared. The assay was immunoSEQ multiplex PCR, and TCRdb's table has in-frame clones only and misses some. V, J and clone size are taken as reported in that table, and D and trimming were inferred from the DNA itself. The data show 120,000 or so clones, around 70% seen once. The chain uses TRBV13 and TRBJ2-1; 8 positions agree with TRBD1. The TCR comes from a man between 40 and 49 years old in good health and CMV-seropositive. The sample comprised PBMCs. The CDR3 DNA reads as TGTGCCAGCAGCTTAGGACCCGGACAGGGAGGCTACAATGAGCAGTTCTTC. Protein product: CASSLGPGQGGYNEQFF. The whole variable domain, remainder taken from reference TRBV13 and TRBJ2-1, is AAGVIQSPRHLIKEKRETATLKCYPIPRHDTVYWYQQGPGQDPQFLISFYEKMQSDKGSIPDRFSAQQFSDYHSELNMSSLELGDSALYFCASSLGPGQGGYNEQFFGPGTRLTVL.